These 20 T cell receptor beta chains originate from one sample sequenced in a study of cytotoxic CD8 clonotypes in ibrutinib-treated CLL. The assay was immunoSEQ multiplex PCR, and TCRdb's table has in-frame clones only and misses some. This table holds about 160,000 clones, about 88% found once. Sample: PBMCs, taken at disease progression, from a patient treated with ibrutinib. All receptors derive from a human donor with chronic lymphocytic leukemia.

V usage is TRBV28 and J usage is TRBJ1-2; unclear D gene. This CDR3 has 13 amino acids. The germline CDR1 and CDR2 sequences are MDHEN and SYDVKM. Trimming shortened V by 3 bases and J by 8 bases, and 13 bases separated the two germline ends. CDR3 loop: CASSFSQSNGYTF. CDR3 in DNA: TGTGCCAGCAGTTTCTCTCAGAGTAACGGCTACACCTTC.

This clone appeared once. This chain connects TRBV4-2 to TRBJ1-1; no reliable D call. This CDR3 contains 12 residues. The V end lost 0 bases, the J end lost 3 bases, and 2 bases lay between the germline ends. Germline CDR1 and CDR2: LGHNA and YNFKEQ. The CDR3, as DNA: TGTGCCAGCAGCCAAGAGGACACTGAAGCTTTCTTT. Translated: CASSQEDTEAFF.

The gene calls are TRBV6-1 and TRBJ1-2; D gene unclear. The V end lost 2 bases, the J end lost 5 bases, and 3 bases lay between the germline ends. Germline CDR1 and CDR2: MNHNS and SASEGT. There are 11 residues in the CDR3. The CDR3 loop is CASSEQYGYTF. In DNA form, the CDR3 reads TGTGCCAGCAGTGAACAGTATGGCTACACCTTC.

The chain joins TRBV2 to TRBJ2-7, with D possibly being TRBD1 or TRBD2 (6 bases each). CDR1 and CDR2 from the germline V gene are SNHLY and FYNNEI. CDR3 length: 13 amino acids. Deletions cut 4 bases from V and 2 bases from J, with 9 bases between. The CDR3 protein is CASSAGAPYEQYF. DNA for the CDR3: TGTGCCAGCAGTGCGGGGGCCCCCTACGAGCAGTACTTC. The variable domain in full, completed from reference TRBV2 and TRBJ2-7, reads EPEVTQTPSHQVTQMGQEVILRCVPISNHLYFYWYRQILGQKVEFLVSFYNNEISEKSEIFDDQFSVERPDGSNFTLKIRSTKLEDSAMYFCASSAGAPYEQYFGPGTRLTVT.

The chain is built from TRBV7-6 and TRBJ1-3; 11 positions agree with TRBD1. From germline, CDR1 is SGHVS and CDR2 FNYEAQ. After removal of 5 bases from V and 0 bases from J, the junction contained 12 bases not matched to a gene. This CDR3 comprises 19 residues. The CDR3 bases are TGTGCCAGCAGCCGAAACTGGAGGACAGGGGGCGACTCTGGAAACACCATATATTTT. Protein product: CASSRNWRTGGDSGNTIYF.

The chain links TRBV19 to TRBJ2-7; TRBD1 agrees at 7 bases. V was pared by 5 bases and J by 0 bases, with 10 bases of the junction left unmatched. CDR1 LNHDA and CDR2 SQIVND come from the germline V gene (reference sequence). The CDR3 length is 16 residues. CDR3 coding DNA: TGTGCCAGTAGTCCTACGGGACAGACCTGCTCCTACGAGCAGTACTTC. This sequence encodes CASSPTGQTCSYEQYF.

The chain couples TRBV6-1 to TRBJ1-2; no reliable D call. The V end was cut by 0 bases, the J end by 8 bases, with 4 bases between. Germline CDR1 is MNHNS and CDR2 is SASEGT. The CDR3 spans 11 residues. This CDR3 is CASSEARGYTF. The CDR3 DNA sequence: TGTGCCAGCAGTGAAGCTCGGGGCTACACCTTC.

CDR3 sequence reads: CASSPEQFF. Here the CDR3 DNA reads TGTGCCAGCAGCCCAGAGCAGTTCTTC. The gene calls are TRBV9 and TRBJ2-1; no clear D gene. Trimming pared 4 bases from V and 10 bases from J, leaving 3 bases between. The CDR3 totals 9 residues. The germline gives CDR1 SGDLS, CDR2 YYNGEE.

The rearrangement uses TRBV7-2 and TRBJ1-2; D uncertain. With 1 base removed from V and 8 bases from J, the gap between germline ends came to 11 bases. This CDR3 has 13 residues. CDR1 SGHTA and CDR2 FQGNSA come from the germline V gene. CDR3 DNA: TGTGCCAGCAGCTTAGAAATGGGGAGGGGCTACACCTTC. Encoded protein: CASSLEMGRGYTF. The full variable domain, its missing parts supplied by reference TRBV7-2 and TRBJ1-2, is GAGVSQSPSNKVTEKGKDVELRCDPISGHTALYWYRQSLGQGLEFLIYFQGNSAPDKSGLPSDRFSAERTGGSVSTLTIQRTQQEDSAVYLCASSLEMGRGYTFGSGTRLTVV.

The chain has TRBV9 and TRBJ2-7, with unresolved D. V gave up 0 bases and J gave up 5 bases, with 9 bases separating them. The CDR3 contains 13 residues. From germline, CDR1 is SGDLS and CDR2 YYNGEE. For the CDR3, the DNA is TGTGCCAGCAGCGTAGCTACGCAGAACGAGCAGTACTTC. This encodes CASSVATQNEQYF.

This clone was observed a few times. CDR3 in DNA: TGTGCCAGCAGCCAAGGACAGACAACTAATGAAAAACTGTTTTTT. Translating it yields CASSQGQTTNEKLFF. The chain carries TRBV5-6 and TRBJ1-4; maybe TRBD1 (6 bases). The CDR3 has 15 residues. In germline, CDR1 is SGHDT, CDR2 YYEEEE. The V gene lost 4 bases and the J gene lost 0 bases, with 10 bases spanning the gap.

This chain's CDR3 is CASSYILAGGGEQYF. CDR3 coding DNA: TGTGCCAGCAGTTACATCTTGGCGGGAGGGGGTGAGCAGTACTTC. The chain is built from TRBV28 and TRBJ2-7; 9 bases line up with TRBD2. V was clipped by 4 bases and J by 7 bases; unmatched bases: 11. This CDR3 contains 15 residues. Germline V gene lookup returns CDR1 MDHEN and CDR2 SYDVKM.

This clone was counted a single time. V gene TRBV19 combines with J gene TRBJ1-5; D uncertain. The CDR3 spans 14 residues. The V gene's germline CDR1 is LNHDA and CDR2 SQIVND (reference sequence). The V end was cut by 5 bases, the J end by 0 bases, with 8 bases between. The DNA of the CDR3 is TGTGCCAGTAGTCGATCACATAGCAATCAGCCCCAGCATTTT. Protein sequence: CASSRSHSNQPQHF.

CDR3 amino acids: CASSLLGGAYEQYF. The CDR3 coding sequence is TGTGCCAGCAGCCTCTTGGGTGGCGCCTACGAGCAGTACTTC. The chain recombines TRBV6-1 with TRBJ2-7; D not resolved. The CDR3 consists of 14 residues. Trimming removed 6 bases at V and 2 bases at J, with 14 bases between. The germline V gene has CDR1 MNHNS and CDR2 SASEGT.

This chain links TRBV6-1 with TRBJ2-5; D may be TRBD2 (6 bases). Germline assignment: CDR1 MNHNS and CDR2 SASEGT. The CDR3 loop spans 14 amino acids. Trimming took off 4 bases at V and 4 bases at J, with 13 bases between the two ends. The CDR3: CASSVWDSGETQYF. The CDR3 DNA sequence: TGTGCCAGCAGTGTGTGGGACTCCGGAGAGACCCAGTACTTC.

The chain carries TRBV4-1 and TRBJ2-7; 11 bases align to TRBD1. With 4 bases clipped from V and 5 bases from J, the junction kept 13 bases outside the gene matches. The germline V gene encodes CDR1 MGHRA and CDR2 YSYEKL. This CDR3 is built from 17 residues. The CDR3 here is CASSRDLPGQGEDEQYF. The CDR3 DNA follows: TGCGCCAGCAGCCGGGACCTCCCGGGACAGGGGGAGGACGAGCAGTACTTC.

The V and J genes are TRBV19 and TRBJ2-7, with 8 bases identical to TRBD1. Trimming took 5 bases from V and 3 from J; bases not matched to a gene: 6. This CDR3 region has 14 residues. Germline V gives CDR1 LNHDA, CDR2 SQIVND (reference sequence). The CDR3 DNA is TGTGCCAGTAGTTTTCAGGGGGCGCTCTACGAGCAGTACTTC. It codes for CASSFQGALYEQYF.

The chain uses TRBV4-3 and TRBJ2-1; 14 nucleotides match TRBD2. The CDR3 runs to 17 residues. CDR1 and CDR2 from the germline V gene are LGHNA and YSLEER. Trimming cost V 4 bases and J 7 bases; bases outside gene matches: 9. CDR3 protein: CASSRRGGTSGSNEQFF. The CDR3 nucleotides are TGCGCCAGCAGCCGCCGGGGGGGGACTAGCGGGAGTAATGAGCAGTTCTTC.

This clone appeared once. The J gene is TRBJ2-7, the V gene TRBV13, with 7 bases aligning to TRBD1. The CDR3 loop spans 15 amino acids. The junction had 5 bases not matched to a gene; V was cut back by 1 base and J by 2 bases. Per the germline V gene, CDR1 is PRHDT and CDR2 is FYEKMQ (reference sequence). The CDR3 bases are TGTGCCAGCAGCTTAGAAGGGACAGATGCCTACGAGCAGTACTTC. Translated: CASSLEGTDAYEQYF.

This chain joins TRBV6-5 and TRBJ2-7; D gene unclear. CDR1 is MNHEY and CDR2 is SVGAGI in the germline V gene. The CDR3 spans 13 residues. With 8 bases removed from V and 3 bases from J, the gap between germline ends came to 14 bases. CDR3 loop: CASRGQNHYEQYF. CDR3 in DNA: TGTGCCAGCCGCGGCCAGAACCACTACGAGCAGTACTTC.